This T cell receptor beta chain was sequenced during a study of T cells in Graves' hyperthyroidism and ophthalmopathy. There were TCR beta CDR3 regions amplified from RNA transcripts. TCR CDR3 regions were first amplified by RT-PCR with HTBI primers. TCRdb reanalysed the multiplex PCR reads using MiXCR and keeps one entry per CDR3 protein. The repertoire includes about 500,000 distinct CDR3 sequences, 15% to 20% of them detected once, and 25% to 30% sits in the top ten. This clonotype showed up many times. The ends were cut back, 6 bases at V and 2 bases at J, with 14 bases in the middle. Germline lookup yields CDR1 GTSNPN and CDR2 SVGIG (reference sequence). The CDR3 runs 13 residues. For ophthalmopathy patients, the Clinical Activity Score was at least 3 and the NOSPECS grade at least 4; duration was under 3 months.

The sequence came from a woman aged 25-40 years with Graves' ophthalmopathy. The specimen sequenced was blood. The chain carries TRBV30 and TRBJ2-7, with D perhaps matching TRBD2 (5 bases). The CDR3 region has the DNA TGTGCCTGCCCAGTAACCGGGACCTACGAGCAGTACTTC. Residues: CACPVTGTYEQYF.